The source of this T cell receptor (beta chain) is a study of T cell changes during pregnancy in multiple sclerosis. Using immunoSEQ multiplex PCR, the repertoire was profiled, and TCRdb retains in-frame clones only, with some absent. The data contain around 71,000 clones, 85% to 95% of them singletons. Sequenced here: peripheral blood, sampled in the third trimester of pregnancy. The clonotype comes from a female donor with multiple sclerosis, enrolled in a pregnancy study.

The CDR3 spells CSARDRAEETQYF. The CDR3 nucleotides are TGCAGCGCTCGGGACAGGGCGGAGGAGACCCAGTACTTC. The J gene is TRBJ2-5, the V gene TRBV29-1; 9 bases fit TRBD1. Germline CDR1 reads SQVTM; CDR2 reads ANQGSEA. The V segment lost 7 bases and the J segment 5 bases; nucleotides outside the gene matches: 8. The CDR3 runs 13 residues. Together with reference TRBV29-1 and TRBJ2-5, the CDR3 gives the full variable domain: SAVISQKPSRDICQRGTSLTIQCQVDSQVTMMFWYRQQPGQSLTLIATANQGSEATYESGFVIDKFPISRPNLTFSTLTVSNMSPEDSSIYLCSARDRAEETQYFGPGTRLLVL.